The text below deals with one T cell receptor beta chain. These data are taken from a study of blood T cell repertoires in COVID-19. Turning to the study itself: Researchers got acute and convalescent COVID-19 samples from the United States, Italy and Spain. The analysed material was cDNA or gDNA that came from T cells, B-cell-depleted T cells, or PBMCs.

Original data processing: Reference gene primer amplification yielded estimated nucleated cell counts. Clones were read by immunoSEQ multiplex PCR, and TCRdb kept only the in-frame ones, dropping some. V and J calls and clone size are as listed in that table; D and trimming were resolved from the DNA. The sample consists of under 50,000 clones, roughly 82% of them appearing once. This CDR3 spans 13 amino acids. Germline V gene lookup returns CDR1 MNHNY and CDR2 SVGAGI (reference sequence). After removal of 2 bases from V and 5 bases from J, the junction contained 2 bases not matched to a gene. The sequence derives from a man in his forties with acute or convalescent COVID-19. Source material: peripheral blood. V is TRBV6-6 and J is TRBJ1-1; 7 nucleotides line up with TRBD1. This chain's CDR3 is CASSYRGLTEAFF. The CDR3 DNA sequence: TGTGCCAGCAGTTACAGGGGGCTAACTGAAGCTTTCTTT.